The source of this T cell receptor (beta chain) is a study of blood T cell repertoires in COVID-19. The germline gives CDR1 GTSNPN, CDR2 SVGIG (reference sequence). Deletions cut 3 bases from V and 10 bases from J, with 16 bases between. The CDR3 loop spans 14 amino acids. Someone with COVID-19 had been met by exposed participants within 2 weeks before study entry. Clones were read by immunoSEQ multiplex PCR, and TCRdb kept only the in-frame ones, dropping some. The sample consists of about 430,000 clones, roughly 88% of them appearing once. The sequenced sample consisted of PBMCs or T cells enriched from blood (not recorded which). This clonotype originated in a woman younger than 30 who had been exposed to COVID-19. This chain connects TRBV30 to TRBJ1-6; D is undetermined. The CDR3 sequence: CAWSSKAGVSPLHF. For the CDR3, the DNA is TGTGCCTGGAGCTCCAAAGCGGGAGTATCACCCCTCCACTTT. Full variable domain (outside the CDR3, taken from reference TRBV30 and TRBJ1-6): SQTIHQWPATLVQPVGSPLSLECTVEGTSNPNLYWYRQAAGRGLQLLFYSVGIGQISSEVPQNLSASRPQDRQFILSSKKLLLSDSGFYLCAWSSKAGVSPLHFGNGTRLTVT.